The 14 T cell receptor beta chains reported below all come from one sample, sequenced in a study of T cell repertoires in cytomegalovirus infection (dated by TCRdb to the late 2010s). The data were produced on an Illumina HiSeq 1500. TCRdb trimmed the raw reads at Q25, called clones with MiXCR and kept productive beta chains. Each entry merges the rows of one CDR3 protein and shows their most common DNA and genes. This sample is represented by approximately 500,000 distinct CDR3 sequences; 16% of them were singletons. The leading ten clones occupy 20% to 30% of the sample. The sample comprised CD8+ T cells from PBMCs. These TCRs come from a human donor in good health (CMV status not recorded). Some clones in this sample may be carry-over from other donors' samples.

There are a few counts of this clonotype. The CDR3 DNA follows: TGTGCCAGCAGTTTTTCGGACAAGAGCTACGAGCAGTACTTC. Its translation: CASSFSDKSYEQYF. The rearrangement joins TRBV27 to TRBJ2-7, with D possibly TRBD1 on 5 matching bases. Germline assignment: CDR1 MNHEY and CDR2 SMNVEV (reference sequence). The ends were cut back, 3 bases at V and 3 bases at J, with 12 bases in the middle. CDR3 size: 14 residues.

This rearrangement joins TRBV3-1 to TRBJ2-2, with D maybe TRBD2 (6 bases). In germline, CDR1 is LGHDT, CDR2 YNNKEL (reference sequence). V dropped 8 bases and J dropped 6 bases, with 16 bases sitting between them. This CDR3 region has 14 residues. The CDR3 bases are TGTGCCAGCCGATGGGGGGTCCGGCCCGGGGAGCTGTTTTTT. Protein: CASRWGVRPGELFF.

The table lists this clonotype with a few counts. Sequence at one end of the junction differs from germline and may be a read error. This chain uses TRBV4-1 with TRBJ1-5; 9 bases map to TRBD1. The CDR3 is made up of 18 amino acids. Germline CDR1 reads MGHRA; CDR2 reads YSYEKL. The CDR3 loop reads CASSEDPHRDRVNQPQHF. The CDR3 DNA follows: TGCGCCAGCAGCGAAGATCCCCACCGGGACAGGGTTAATCAGCCCCAGCATTTT.

This clonotype was counted many times. Germline is not matched at one junction end, which may reflect a read error. This chain links TRBV19 with TRBJ2-2; no clear D. The CDR3 has 17 amino acids. Germline values: CDR1 LNHDA, CDR2 SQIVND (reference sequence). The CDR3 reads CASKSVWALSNTEELFF. The CDR3 DNA sequence: TGTGCCAGTAAATCCGTATGGGCCCTCTCGAACACCGAGGAGCTGTTTTTT.

This chain joins TRBV3-1 and TRBJ2-7, with D possibly matching TRBD1 (5 bases). CDR3 length: 16 residues. CDR1 is LGHDT, CDR2 YNNKEL, per germline (reference sequence). The ends were cut back, 4 bases at V and 3 bases at J, with 19 bases in the middle. The CDR3 reads CASSPGPTNPFYEQYF. The CDR3 DNA sequence: TGTGCCAGCAGCCCAGGGCCGACAAATCCTTTCTACGAGCAGTACTTC.

This clonotype has just a few counts. The CDR3 region has the DNA TGTGCCAGCAGTATGACAGATTACAATGAGCAGTTCTTC. It yields the protein CASSMTDYNEQFF. The rearrangement links TRBV12-3 or TRBV12-4 to TRBJ2-1, with D possibly matching TRBD1 (5 bases). The CDR3 has 13 amino acids. V dropped 5 bases and J dropped 4 bases, with 9 bases sitting between them.

At least ten counts were recorded for this clonotype. This rearrangement joins TRBV7-8 to TRBJ2-4; 10 bases are shared with TRBD1. Looked up from germline, CDR1 is SGHVS and CDR2 is FQNEAQ. Trimming at V came to 8 bases and at J to 8 bases, leaving 6 bases not matched to a gene. This CDR3 region has 13 residues. The CDR3 coding sequence is TGTGCCAGCGGGGACAGGGGTTCGGACATTCAGTACTTC. This gives the protein CASGDRGSDIQYF.

J is TRBJ1-2 and V is TRBV3-1, with D unresolved. Trimming removed 0 bases from V and 4 bases from J, with 12 bases in between. CDR3 length: 15 amino acids. Germline CDR1 reads LGHDT; CDR2 reads YNNKEL (reference sequence). CDR3 coding DNA: TGTGCCAGCAGCCAAGATCAATATGTTTTCTATGGCTACACCTTC. Protein product: CASSQDQYVFYGYTF.

This clonotype has a handful of counts. V gene TRBV7-9 combines with J gene TRBJ2-3; D ambiguous. This CDR3 is built from 12 residues. In germline, CDR1 is SEHNR, CDR2 FQNEAQ (reference sequence). Trimming left V 6 bases short and J 1 base short, with 5 bases between. The CDR3 loop reads CASRLGTDTQYF. In nucleotides, the CDR3 is TGTGCCAGCAGGCTGGGCACAGATACGCAGTATTTT.

V usage is TRBV19 and J usage is TRBJ1-5; D is ambiguous. Germline V lookup: CDR1 LNHDA, CDR2 SQIVND (reference sequence). The CDR3 sequence is 15 residues long. V was trimmed by 5 bases and J by 0 bases, leaving 11 bases between them. CDR3 in amino acids: CASSAPRSSNQPQHF. In nucleotides, the CDR3 is TGTGCCAGTAGTGCCCCACGGAGTAGCAATCAGCCCCAGCATTTT.

Concerning this clonotype itself: This may stem from a read error, because a much larger clone lies one nucleotide away. The chain couples TRBV7-6 to TRBJ2-2; the D call may be TRBD1 or TRBD2 (5 bases each). Germline V CDR1 and CDR2: SGHVS, FNYEAQ. The CDR3 totals 13 residues. CDR3 bases: TGTGCCAGCAGCGAGGGGTTCACCGGGGTGCTGTTTTTT. This translates into CASSEGFTGVLFF. Full variable domain (outside the CDR3, taken from reference TRBV7-6 and TRBJ2-2): GAGVSQSPRYKVTKRGQDVALRCDPISGHVSLYWYRQALGQGPEFLTYFNYEAQQDKSGLPNDRFSAERPEGSISTLTIQRTEQRDSAMYRCASSEGFTGVLFFGEGSRLTVL.

With respect to this clonotype: One end of the junction is discordant with germline, which a read error may explain. The J gene is TRBJ2-7, the V gene TRBV7-9; D unclear. The CDR3 is made up of 14 amino acids. CDR1 and CDR2 (germline): SEHNR, FQNEAQ (reference sequence). CDR3 coding DNA: TGTGCAAGCAGCTTAGTCTCAGTCCGGAACGAGCAGTACTTC. It encodes CASSLVSVRNEQYF.

This clonotype was counted at least ten times. The V and J genes are TRBV7-3 and TRBJ1-1, with 10 bases that match TRBD1. This CDR3 has 15 residues. Trimming at V came to 0 bases and at J to 6 bases, leaving 4 bases not matched to a gene. The germline CDR1 and CDR2 sequences are SGHTA and FQGTGA. Written as DNA, the CDR3 is TGTGCCAGCAGCTTAACCCTGACAGGGGGCTCTGAAGCTTTCTTT. This sequence encodes CASSLTLTGGSEAFF.

This clonotype has more than one count but fewer than ten. V gene TRBV11-2 combines with J gene TRBJ2-1, with 7 bases aligning to TRBD2. The CDR3 totals 13 residues. V shed 6 bases, J shed 2 bases, and the junction held 1 base outside the gene matches. The germline gives CDR1 SGHAT, CDR2 FQNNGV. For the CDR3, the DNA is TGTGCCAGCAGACTAGCGACCTACAATGAGCAGTTCTTC. This encodes CASRLATYNEQFF.